These 15 T cell receptor beta chains were all obtained from the same sample, sequenced in a study of blood T cell repertoires in COVID-19. Profiling relied on immunoSEQ multiplex PCR, and the TCRdb table lists in-frame clones only, not all of them. Counted here are over 150,000 clones, around 80% occurring once; the ten biggest clones make up 7.3%. The specimen was PBMCs or T cells enriched from blood (not recorded which). These receptors came from a man aged 45-65 years who had recovered from COVID-19.

The rearrangement links TRBV7-2 to TRBJ1-5, with D unclear. Trimming shortened V by 3 bases and J by 0 bases, and 9 bases separated the two germline ends. This CDR3 comprises 15 residues. Germline lookup yields CDR1 SGHTA and CDR2 FQGNSA. CDR3 sequence (DNA): TGTGCCAGCAGCTTCGGAGGCGTTAGCAATCAGCCCCAGCATTTT. It specifies CASSFGGVSNQPQHF.

This clone showed up just once. V gene TRBV12-5 combines with J gene TRBJ2-5; TRBD2 matches 9 bases. The V gene's germline CDR1 is LGHNT and CDR2 FRNRAP. J gave up 2 bases and V 3 bases, and 1 base lay outside the gene matches. The CDR3 is made up of 14 amino acids. The chain's CDR3 is CASGFLAGQETQYF. In nucleotides, the CDR3 is TGTGCTAGTGGTTTCCTAGCGGGACAAGAGACCCAGTACTTC.

J is TRBJ2-7 and V is TRBV5-8, with 10 nucleotides matching TRBD1. The ends lost 4 bases at V and 3 bases at J; junction bases unmatched: 7. This CDR3 is built from 15 residues. Per germline, CDR1 SGHTS and CDR2 YDEGEE. The CDR3 DNA reads TGTGCCAGCAGCCTGGGGACAGGGGCGGACTACGAGCAGTACTTC. As protein: CASSLGTGADYEQYF.

The V and J genes are TRBV3-1 (or the pseudogene TRBV3-2) and TRBJ1-2; D may be TRBD1 (6 bases). Trimming took 1 base from V and 4 from J, leaving 7 bases between them. Germline CDR1 reads LGHDT; CDR2 reads YNNKEL (reference sequence). The CDR3 covers 13 residues. The CDR3 sequence: CASSQGRGYGYTF. The CDR3 nucleotides read TGTGCCAGCAGCCAAGGCAGGGGCTATGGCTACACCTTC.

The J gene is TRBJ2-7, the V gene TRBV5-1; 15 positions agree with TRBD2. This CDR3 has 16 residues. CDR1 is SGHRS, CDR2 YFSETQ, per germline. J lost 2 bases, V lost 4 bases, and 4 bases had no gene match. In nucleotides, the CDR3 is TGCGCCAGCAGCCTAGGGACTAGCGGGGGGACCTACGAGCAGTACTTC. This codes for CASSLGTSGGTYEQYF.

Here the CDR3 reads CASSTPKENRVVGETQYF. CDR3 nucleotides: TGTGCCAGCAGCACTCCCAAAGAAAACAGGGTGGTAGGAGAGACCCAGTACTTC. The chain has TRBV7-6 and TRBJ2-5, with D possibly matching TRBD1 (6 bases). The ends were cut back, 5 bases at V and 4 bases at J, with 26 bases in the middle. CDR1 is SGHVS, CDR2 FNYEAQ, per germline. The CDR3 is 18 amino acids.

The gene calls are TRBV5-5 and TRBJ2-1; 10 bases map to TRBD1. Germline lookup yields CDR1 SGHKS and CDR2 YYEKEE (reference sequence). CDR3 length: 16 residues. The V and J ends lost 0 bases and 8 bases, in that order; junction bases with no gene match: 8. CDR3 in DNA: TGTGCCAGCAGCTTGGTCCCGGGACAGGGGTACCATGAGCAGTTCTTC. Translation: CASSLVPGQGYHEQFF.

This chain connects TRBV5-1 to TRBJ2-7; 8 positions agree with TRBD2. Trimming took 4 bases from V and 7 from J; bases not matched to a gene: 13. This CDR3 contains 15 residues. The V gene's germline CDR1 is SGHRS and CDR2 YFSETQ. CDR3 residues: CASSDARRGVGEQYF. CDR3 DNA sequence: TGCGCCAGCAGCGATGCTAGGCGGGGGGTAGGTGAGCAGTACTTC.

The chain uses TRBV12-3 or TRBV12-4 and TRBJ1-2; no clear D. This CDR3 comprises 13 residues. V gave up 4 bases and J gave up 7 bases, with 13 bases separating them. As DNA, the CDR3 is TGTGCCAGCAGTTACCCCGGGATCTTTGGCTACACCTTC. Amino acid sequence: CASSYPGIFGYTF.

V usage is TRBV30 and J usage is TRBJ2-7, with TRBD1 matching 9 bases. Germline V lookup: CDR1 GTSNPN, CDR2 SVGIG (reference sequence). V lost 1 base to trimming and J lost 2 bases; unmatched junction nucleotides: 6. This CDR3 has 15 amino acids. For the CDR3, the DNA is TGTGCCTGGAGTGGCGGACAGGGGAGGACCTACGAGCAGTACTTC. Its translation: CAWSGGQGRTYEQYF. The entire variable domain, with the rest obtained from reference TRBV30 and TRBJ2-7, is as follows: SQTIHQWPATLVQPVGSPLSLECTVEGTSNPNLYWYRQAAGRGLQLLFYSVGIGQISSEVPQNLSASRPQDRQFILSSKKLLLSDSGFYLCAWSGGQGRTYEQYFGPGTRLTVT.

This clone was picked up many times. The V call is TRBV29-1, the J call TRBJ2-7; 10 bases align to TRBD1. The CDR3 is 13 residues long. The V and J ends lost 7 bases and 2 bases, in that order; junction bases with no gene match: 5. Looked up from germline, CDR1 is SQVTM and CDR2 is ANQGSEA. In DNA, the CDR3 is TGCAGCGCCACCGGGACAGGGGCCTACGAGCAGTACTTC. It specifies CSATGTGAYEQYF.

This chain uses TRBV21-1 with TRBJ2-2; TRBD1 is the table's D call and was not checked against the DNA. TRBV21-1 is annotated as a pseudogene. This CDR3 contains 20 residues. CDR3 region: CASSTLGGQGIVRNTGELFF. The DNA for the CDR3 is TGTGCCAGCAGCACCCTGGGGGGACAGGGTATAGTTAGGAACACCGGGGAGCTGTTTTTT.

The chain uses TRBV19 and TRBJ1-5; D gene ambiguous. CDR3 size: 14 residues. Germline assignment: CDR1 LNHDA and CDR2 SQIVND (reference sequence). Between the trimmed V and J ends, which lost 3 bases and 4 bases, there was a span of 10 bases. The CDR3 DNA reads as TGTGCCAGTAGTATCGGCTCGAGGAATCAGCCCCAGCATTTT. It codes for CASSIGSRNQPQHF.

This sequence joins TRBV2 and TRBJ1-4; D is perhaps TRBD1 (5 bases). From germline, CDR1 is SNHLY and CDR2 FYNNEI. Trimming removed 7 bases from V and 8 bases from J, with 20 bases in between. This CDR3 is 15 amino acids long. The CDR3 DNA reads TGTGCCAGCAATATGGCCTCGGGGGGAGGAGAAAAACTGTTTTTT. It yields the protein CASNMASGGGEKLFF.

The chain recombines TRBV6-5 with TRBJ1-6; D gene unclear. Germline loops: CDR1 MNHEY, CDR2 SVGAGI. The V gene lost 0 bases and the J gene lost 5 bases, with 11 bases spanning the gap. There are 16 residues in the CDR3. CDR3 residues: CASSYSVGRDNSPLHF. CDR3 coding DNA: TGTGCCAGCAGTTACTCCGTAGGGAGGGATAATTCACCCCTCCACTTT.